A selection of T cell receptor beta chains follows, all from one sample in a study of T cells in Graves' hyperthyroidism and ophthalmopathy. TCRdb passed the multiplex PCR reads through MiXCR, listing each CDR3 protein once. The table has over 500,000 distinct CDR3 sequences, about 16% seen once. Input material: blood. The receptors here all came from a woman in her twenties or thirties with Graves' ophthalmopathy. Both conserved end residues are part of each CDR3. A D gene is named only where the DNA matches it firmly. A row's size may be missing; if present it is once, few, many or a size class.

abundance	d_gene	v_gene	j_gene	CDR3aa	CDR3nt
few	TRBD1	TRBV6-1	TRBJ1-5	CASSTGTGVASNQPQHF	TGTGCCAGCAGTACCGGGACAGGGGTAGCAAGCAATCAGCCCCAGCATTTT
many	-	TRBV12-3/TRBV12-4	TRBJ1-2	CASSPQGSGGGYTF	TGTGCCAGCAGTCCCCAGGGGAGCGGGGGTGGCTACACCTTC
few	-	TRBV15	TRBJ2-5	CATADGVMETQYF	TGTGCCACCGCCGACGGGGTGATGGAGACCCAGTACTTC
-	TRBD1	TRBV28	TRBJ1-1	CASSLLQGGYTEAFF	TGTGCCAGCAGTTTATTGCAGGGGGGGTACACTGAAGCTTTCTTT
many	TRBD1	TRBV20-1	TRBJ2-5	CSARGGQLQETQYF	TGCAGTGCTAGAGGGGGACAGCTACAAGAGACCCAGTACTTC
many	-	TRBV7-2	TRBJ2-7	CASSFGAGSYEQYF	TGTGCCAGCAGCTTTGGGGCGGGCTCCTACGAGCAGTACTTC
few	TRBD2	TRBV28	TRBJ2-5	CASSLKGGAETQYF	TGTGCCAGCAGTCTAAAGGGAGGGGCGGAGACCCAGTACTTC
many	-	TRBV28	TRBJ2-7	CASSGDLRIREQYF	TGTGCCAGCAGTGGCGATTTAAGGATAAGGGAGCAGTACTTC
many	-	TRBV20-1	TRBJ2-1	CSARDPPPETYNEQFF	TGCAGTGCTAGAGACCCCCCCCCGGAGACTTACAATGAGCAGTTCTTC
-	-	TRBV25-1	TRBJ2-7	CASSDDVGVYEQYF	TGTGCCAGCAGTGATGATGTCGGGGTCTACGAGCAGTACTTC
few	-	TRBV20-1	TRBJ2-1	CSATSGINEQFF	TGCAGTGCTACCTCTGGGATCAATGAGCAGTTCTTC
few	-	TRBV7-9	TRBJ2-3	CASSLSQGSTDTQYF	TGTGCCAGCAGCTTATCCCAGGGAAGCACAGATACGCAGTATTTT
many	TRBD1	TRBV20-1	TRBJ2-5	CSSRQGRETQYF	TGCAGCAGCCGACAGGGTAGAGAGACCCAGTACTTC
few	-	TRBV7-9	TRBJ1-4	CASSLSNEKLFF	TGTGCCAGCAGCTTATCTAATGAAAAACTGTTTTTT
-	-	TRBV27	TRBJ1-6	CASSRTDSFYNSPLHF	TGTGCCAGCAGTCGAACGGACAGTTTCTATAATTCACCCCTCCACTTT
many	-	TRBV28	TRBJ1-1	CASSFSGLNTEAFF	TGTGCCAGCAGTTTCTCGGGGCTGAACACTGAAGCTTTCTTT
few	TRBD2	TRBV20-1	TRBJ2-5	CSATRTSGRETQYF	TGCAGTGCTACCCGGACTAGCGGGAGGGAGACCCAGTACTTC
many	TRBD2	TRBV28	TRBJ2-5	CASSLLLASGSRRPQYF	TGTGCCAGCAGTTTACTTTTGGCTAGCGGGAGTCGTAGACCGCAGTACTTC
many	-	TRBV7-2	TRBJ2-7	CASSFFGVYEQYF	TGTGCCAGCAGCTTTTTCGGGGTCTACGAGCAGTACTTC
-	-	TRBV29-1	TRBJ1-1	CSVRRRGEAFF	TGCAGCGTTAGGAGGCGGGGGGAAGCTTTCTTT
-	TRBD2	TRBV5-1	TRBJ2-7	CASSRAGGYEQYF	TGCGCCAGCAGCCGAGCGGGAGGGTACGAGCAGTACTTC
-	-	TRBV5-1	TRBJ2-3	CASSLNDADTQYF	TGCGCCAGCAGCTTGAATGACGCAGATACGCAGTATTTT
-	TRBD2	TRBV12-3/TRBV12-4	TRBJ2-1	CASSFPLAGGSYNEQFF	TGTGCCAGCAGTTTTCCTCTAGCGGGAGGCTCCTACAATGAGCAGTTCTTC
-	-	TRBV24-1	TRBJ2-5	CATSDPRSLGAQYF	TGTGCCACCAGTGATCCGCGGTCCTTGGGGGCCCAGTACTTC
many	-	TRBV7-8	TRBJ1-6	CASSLDLPTTSNSPLHF	TGTGCCAGCAGCTTGGATCTCCCCACAACGTCGAATTCACCCCTCCACTTT
-	TRBD2	TRBV2	TRBJ2-2	CASSYPAGVEAGELFF	TGTGCCAGCAGTTACCCAGCGGGAGTAGAAGCCGGGGAGCTGTTTTTT
-	TRBD2	TRBV7-9	TRBJ2-7	CASSLGGTRWDEQYF	TGTGCCAGCAGCTTAGGGGGGACTAGATGGGACGAGCAGTACTTC
many	TRBD2	TRBV7-9	TRBJ2-1	CASSVVGAGENNEQFF	TGTGCCAGCAGCGTGGTCGGAGCGGGAGAAAACAATGAGCAGTTCTTC
-	-	TRBV5-6	TRBJ1-2	CASSLGDQIYGYTF	TGTGCCAGCAGCTTGGGGGATCAGATCTATGGCTACACCTTC
-	TRBD2	TRBV4-2	TRBJ2-5	CASSQEVAGGPRETQYF	TGTGCCAGCAGCCAAGAAGTAGCGGGAGGGCCTCGAGAGACCCAGTACTTC
-	TRBD2	TRBV24-1	TRBJ2-1	CATSDHLAGGFNEQFF	TGTGCCACCAGTGATCACCTAGCGGGGGGATTCAATGAGCAGTTCTTC
-	-	TRBV4-1	TRBJ2-5	CASSQDTLPGETQYF	TGCGCCAGCAGCCAAGACACCCTCCCGGGGGAGACCCAGTACTTC
many	-	TRBV5-5	TRBJ2-7	CASRESMAYEQYF	TGTGCCAGCAGAGAATCAATGGCCTACGAGCAGTACTTC
-	-	TRBV29-1	TRBJ2-7	CSVEDRGEGYEQYF	TGCAGCGTTGAAGATCGAGGTGAGGGCTACGAGCAGTACTTC
many	-	TRBV7-3	TRBJ2-1	CASSLTSYNEQFF	TGTGCCAGCAGCTTAACCTCCTACAATGAGCAGTTCTTC
many	-	TRBV28	TRBJ1-6	CASTLGGYNSPLHF	TGTGCCAGCACCCTAGGGGGTTATAATTCACCCCTCCACTTT
many	TRBD1	TRBV28	TRBJ2-1	CASSFLFGQDSYNEQFF	TGTGCCAGCAGTTTTCTCTTTGGACAGGACTCCTACAATGAGCAGTTCTTC
few	-	TRBV30	TRBJ2-7	CAWTQEGNYEQYF	TGTGCCTGGACCCAAGAGGGCAACTACGAGCAGTACTTC